This T cell receptor (beta chain) was found in a study of T cell repertoires in ileal Crohn's disease. Study as a whole: Postoperative therapy was given to about half: 11 thiopurines, around 17 anti-TNF agents. At postoperative colonoscopy, neoterminal ileum biopsies were taken as M6.

CDR3 length: 14 residues. Germline CDR1 reads SGDLS; CDR2 reads YYNGEE. V was clipped by 4 bases and J by 2 bases, with 9 bases between them. Noted time point: neoterminal ileum biopsy at postoperative endoscopy, about 6 months after surgery. Patients were adults with ileal or ileocolonic Crohn's disease needing resection. This table comes from immunoSEQ multiplex PCR, and its TCRdb copy is limited to in-frame clones, with some not included. The sample holds roughly 20,000 clones; roughly 72% are singletons and the top ten take over 3.5%. The rearrangement joins TRBV9 to TRBJ1-4; tentative D call: TRBD1 (5 bases). Sequencing was carried out using ileal tissue. The origin of this receptor is an adult with Crohn's disease. This CDR3 reads CASSLGLTNEKLFF. The CDR3 DNA follows: TGTGCCAGCAGCCTGGGACTGACTAATGAAAAACTGTTTTTT.